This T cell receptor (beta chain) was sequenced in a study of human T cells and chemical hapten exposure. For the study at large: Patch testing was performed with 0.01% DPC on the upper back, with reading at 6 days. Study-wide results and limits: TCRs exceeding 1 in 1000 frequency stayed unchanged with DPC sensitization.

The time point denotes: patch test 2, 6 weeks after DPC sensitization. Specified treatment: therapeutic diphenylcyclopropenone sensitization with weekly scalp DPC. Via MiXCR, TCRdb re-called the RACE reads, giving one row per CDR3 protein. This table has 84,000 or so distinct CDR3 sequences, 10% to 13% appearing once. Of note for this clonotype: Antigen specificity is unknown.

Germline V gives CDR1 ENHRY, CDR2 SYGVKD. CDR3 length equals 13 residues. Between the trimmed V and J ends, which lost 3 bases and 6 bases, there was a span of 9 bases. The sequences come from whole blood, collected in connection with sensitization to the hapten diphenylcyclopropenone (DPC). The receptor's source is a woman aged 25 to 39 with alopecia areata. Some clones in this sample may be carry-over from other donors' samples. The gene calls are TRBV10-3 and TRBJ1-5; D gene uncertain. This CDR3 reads CAISDLVSQPQHF. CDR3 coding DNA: TGTGCCATCAGTGATCTTGTGTCTCAGCCCCAGCATTTT.